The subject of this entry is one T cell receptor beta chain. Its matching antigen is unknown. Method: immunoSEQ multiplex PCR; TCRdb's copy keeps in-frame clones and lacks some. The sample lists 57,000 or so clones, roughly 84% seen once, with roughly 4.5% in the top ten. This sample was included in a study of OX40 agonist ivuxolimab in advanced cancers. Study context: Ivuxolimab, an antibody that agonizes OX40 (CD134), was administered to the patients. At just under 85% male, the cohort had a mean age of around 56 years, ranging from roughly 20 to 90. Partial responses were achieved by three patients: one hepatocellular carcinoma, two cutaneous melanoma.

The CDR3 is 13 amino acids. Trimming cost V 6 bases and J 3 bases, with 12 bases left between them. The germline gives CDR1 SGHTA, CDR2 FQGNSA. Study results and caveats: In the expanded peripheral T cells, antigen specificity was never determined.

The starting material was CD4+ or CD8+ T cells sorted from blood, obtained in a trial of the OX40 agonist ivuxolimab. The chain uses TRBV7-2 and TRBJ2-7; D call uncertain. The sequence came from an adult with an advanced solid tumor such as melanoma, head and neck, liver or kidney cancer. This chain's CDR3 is CASSSDQNYEQYF. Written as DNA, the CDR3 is TGTGCCAGCAGTTCTGACCAAAACTACGAGCAGTACTTC. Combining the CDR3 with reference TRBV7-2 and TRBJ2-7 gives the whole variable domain GAGVSQSPSNKVTEKGKDVELRCDPISGHTALYWYRQSLGQGLEFLIYFQGNSAPDKSGLPSDRFSAERTGGSVSTLTIQRTQQEDSAVYLCASSSDQNYEQYFGPGTRLTVT.